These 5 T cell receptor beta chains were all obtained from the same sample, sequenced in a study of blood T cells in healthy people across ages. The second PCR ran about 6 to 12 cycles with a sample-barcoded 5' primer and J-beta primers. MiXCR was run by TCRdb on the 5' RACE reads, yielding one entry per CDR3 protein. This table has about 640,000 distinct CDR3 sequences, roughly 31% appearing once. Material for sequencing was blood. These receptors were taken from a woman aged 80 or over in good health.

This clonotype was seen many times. The CDR3 DNA reads as TGTGCCATTCGGACTCTCTGGGATGGCTACACCTTC. Its protein is CAIRTLWDGYTF. The V and J genes are TRBV6-5 and TRBJ1-2, with D hard to call. This CDR3 is 12 amino acids long. The germline V gene has CDR1 MNHEY and CDR2 SVGAGI. V was shortened by 10 bases and J by 6 bases, with 15 bases between the two germline ends.

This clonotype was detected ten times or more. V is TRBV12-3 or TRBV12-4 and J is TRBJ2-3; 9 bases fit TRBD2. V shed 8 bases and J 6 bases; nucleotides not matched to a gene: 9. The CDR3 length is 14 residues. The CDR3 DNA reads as TGTGCCAGCTCGCTAGCGGGGAACAAGGATACGCAGTATTTT. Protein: CASSLAGNKDTQYF.

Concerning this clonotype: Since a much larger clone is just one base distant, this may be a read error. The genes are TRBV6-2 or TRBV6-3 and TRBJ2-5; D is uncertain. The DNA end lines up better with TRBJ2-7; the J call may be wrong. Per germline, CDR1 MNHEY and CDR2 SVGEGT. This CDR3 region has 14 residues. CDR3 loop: CASSQDPLCYEQYF. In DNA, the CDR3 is TGTGCCAGCTCCCAAGACCCGTTATGCTACGAGCAGTACTTC.

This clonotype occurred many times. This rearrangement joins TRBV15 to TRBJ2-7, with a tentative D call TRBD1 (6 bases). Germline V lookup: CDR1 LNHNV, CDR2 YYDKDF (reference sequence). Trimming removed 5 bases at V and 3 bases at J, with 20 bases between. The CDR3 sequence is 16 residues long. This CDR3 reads CATSGLLPRGGYEQYF. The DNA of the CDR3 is TGTGCCACCAGCGGCCTCCTCCCTAGAGGGGGCTACGAGCAGTACTTC.

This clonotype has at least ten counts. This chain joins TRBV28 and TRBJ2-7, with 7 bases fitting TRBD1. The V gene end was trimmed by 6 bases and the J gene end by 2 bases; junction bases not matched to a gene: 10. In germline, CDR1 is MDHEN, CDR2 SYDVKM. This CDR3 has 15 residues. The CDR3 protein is CASSLTGIKTYEQYF. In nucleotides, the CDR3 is TGTGCCAGCAGCCTGACAGGGATAAAAACCTACGAGCAGTACTTC.